A selection of T cell receptor beta chains follows, all from one sample in a study of CD8 T cells in Susac syndrome. TCRdb recomputed calls from the immunoSEQ multiplex PCR reads with MiXCR, one row per CDR3 protein. The table records 330,000 or so distinct CDR3 sequences, 70% to 90% of them present only once. The sequencing sample was made of CD8+ T cells from PBMCs. The receptors were sampled from a human donor with multiple sclerosis. Both conserved end residues are part of each CDR3. The order of the fields is clone size, V gene, D gene, J gene, CDR3 DNA, CDR3 protein. A D gene is named only where the DNA matches it firmly. Some rows mark clone size as missing; the rest say once, few, many or name a class of expanded clone.

clone size: -
V gene: TRBV28
D gene: -
J gene: TRBJ2-7
CDR3 DNA: TGTGCCAGCAGTTCCCCGTTAGAGGGTGCCTACGAGCAGTACTTC
CDR3 protein: CASSSPLEGAYEQYF

clone size: -
V gene: TRBV12-3/TRBV12-4
D gene: -
J gene: TRBJ2-6
CDR3 DNA: TGTGCCAGCCAGCGCGAGACTGGGGCCAACGTCCTGACTTTC
CDR3 protein: CASQRETGANVLTF

clone size: -
V gene: TRBV9
D gene: TRBD1
J gene: TRBJ2-4
CDR3 DNA: TGTGCCAGCAGCATTGACAGGGGGCCTAAAAACATTCAGTACTTC
CDR3 protein: CASSIDRGPKNIQYF

clone size: -
V gene: TRBV7-9
D gene: TRBD1
J gene: TRBJ1-1
CDR3 DNA: TGTGCCAGCAGCTCCGGGACAGGGGAGAACACTGAAGCTTTCTTT
CDR3 protein: CASSSGTGENTEAFF

clone size: -
V gene: TRBV6-5
D gene: -
J gene: TRBJ2-7
CDR3 DNA: TGTGCCAGCAGTTACTCGAACTGGGAGGCCTACGAGCAGTACTTC
CDR3 protein: CASSYSNWEAYEQYF

clone size: -
V gene: TRBV30
D gene: -
J gene: TRBJ1-2
CDR3 DNA: TGTGCCTGGACCCCCGGGCAGTTGGACTATGGCTACACCTTC
CDR3 protein: CAWTPGQLDYGYTF

clone size: once
V gene: TRBV9
D gene: TRBD1
J gene: TRBJ1-2
CDR3 DNA: TGTGCCAGCAGCGTATTGACAGGGCACTACACCTTC
CDR3 protein: CASSVLTGHYTF

clone size: -
V gene: TRBV19
D gene: TRBD1
J gene: TRBJ2-7
CDR3 DNA: TGTGCCAGTAGCCTTCGACAGGGTTGGTCCTCCTACGAGCAGTACTTC
CDR3 protein: CASSLRQGWSSYEQYF

clone size: once
V gene: TRBV6-1
D gene: TRBD2
J gene: TRBJ2-2
CDR3 DNA: TGTGCCAGCAGTGGTCCCGGGACTAGCGGGTCTATCGGGGAGCTGTTTTTT
CDR3 protein: CASSGPGTSGSIGELFF

clone size: -
V gene: TRBV4-2
D gene: -
J gene: TRBJ2-7
CDR3 DNA: TGTGCCAGCAGCCAATGGCACGCTACCTACGAGCAGTACTTC
CDR3 protein: CASSQWHATYEQYF

clone size: -
V gene: TRBV3-1
D gene: TRBD2
J gene: TRBJ2-1
CDR3 DNA: TGTGCCAGCAGCCATCCCCTCGGACTAGCGGGAGATGAGCAGTTCTTC
CDR3 protein: CASSHPLGLAGDEQFF

clone size: -
V gene: TRBV27
D gene: TRBD2
J gene: TRBJ2-1
CDR3 DNA: TGTGCCAGCAGTTTGACGGGAGGGGAGCAGTTCTTC
CDR3 protein: CASSLTGGEQFF

clone size: once
V gene: TRBV7-9
D gene: TRBD1
J gene: TRBJ2-5
CDR3 DNA: TGTGCCAGCAGCTTCGTCGAAACAGGGGGCAAGGAGACCCAGTACTTC
CDR3 protein: CASSFVETGGKETQYF

clone size: -
V gene: TRBV5-6
D gene: TRBD1
J gene: TRBJ2-5
CDR3 DNA: TGTGCCAGCAGCTTGGGGGCCAGGGGGAAAGAGGAGACCCAGTACTTC
CDR3 protein: CASSLGARGKEETQYF

clone size: -
V gene: TRBV6-5
D gene: -
J gene: TRBJ2-7
CDR3 DNA: TGTGCCAGCAGTTACTACCAGGGGGGTACCTACGAGCAGTACTTC
CDR3 protein: CASSYYQGGTYEQYF

clone size: once
V gene: TRBV6-2/TRBV6-3
D gene: -
J gene: TRBJ2-7
CDR3 DNA: TGTGCCAGCAGGATTACAGGTAGCTCCTACGAGCAGTACTTC
CDR3 protein: CASRITGSSYEQYF

clone size: -
V gene: TRBV2
D gene: -
J gene: TRBJ2-2
CDR3 DNA: TGTGCCAGCAGTGAGCCTGACGGGGAGCTGTTTTTT
CDR3 protein: CASSEPDGELFF

clone size: -
V gene: TRBV29-1
D gene: TRBD2
J gene: TRBJ2-2
CDR3 DNA: TGCAGCGCTCACGGCCTACTGACTAGCGGGGAGGAAAGGAGCGGGGAGCTGTTTTTT
CDR3 protein: CSAHGLLTSGEERSGELFF

clone size: -
V gene: TRBV15
D gene: -
J gene: TRBJ2-7
CDR3 DNA: TGTGCCACCAGCAGAGACAAACAGGACTACGAGCAGTACTTC
CDR3 protein: CATSRDKQDYEQYF

clone size: once
V gene: TRBV9
D gene: -
J gene: TRBJ2-2
CDR3 DNA: TGTGCCAGCAGCGACAGCGAAAGGTCGTCAGCCGGGGAGCTGTTTTTT
CDR3 protein: CASSDSERSSAGELFF

clone size: -
V gene: TRBV6-5
D gene: TRBD1
J gene: TRBJ2-2
CDR3 DNA: TGTGCCAGCAGTTACCCTAGGGGACAGGGTAACACCGGGGAGCTGTTTTTT
CDR3 protein: CASSYPRGQGNTGELFF

clone size: -
V gene: TRBV9
D gene: -
J gene: TRBJ2-3
CDR3 DNA: TGTGCCAGCAGCGCCAGGGGCAGAACTCGGGTTGATACGCAGTATTTT
CDR3 protein: CASSARGRTRVDTQYF

clone size: few
V gene: TRBV6-5
D gene: TRBD2
J gene: TRBJ2-1
CDR3 DNA: TGTGCCAGCAGGGGACTAAACAATGAGCAGTTCTTC
CDR3 protein: CASRGLNNEQFF

clone size: few
V gene: TRBV7-9
D gene: TRBD1
J gene: TRBJ1-2
CDR3 DNA: TGTGCCAGCAGTGCCGGGACAGCGCTCTCCTATGGCTACACCTTC
CDR3 protein: CASSAGTALSYGYTF

clone size: -
V gene: TRBV28
D gene: TRBD1
J gene: TRBJ2-3
CDR3 DNA: TGTGCCAGCAGTCCTCCGGCAGGGGGTCGGGATACGCAGTATTTT
CDR3 protein: CASSPPAGGRDTQYF

clone size: -
V gene: TRBV20-1
D gene: TRBD2
J gene: TRBJ2-3
CDR3 DNA: TGCAGTGCTAGCGACGGACTAGCGGAGCTACTCACAGATACGCAGTATTTT
CDR3 protein: CSASDGLAELLTDTQYF

clone size: -
V gene: TRBV12-3/TRBV12-4
D gene: -
J gene: TRBJ2-7
CDR3 DNA: TGTGCCAGCAGTTGGGGGGGCGCGTATTACGGGCAGTACTTC
CDR3 protein: CASSWGGAYYGQYF

clone size: -
V gene: TRBV19
D gene: TRBD1
J gene: TRBJ1-2
CDR3 DNA: TGTGCCAGTAGTCACCGGGACAGCCTTCTGTATGGCTACACCTTC
CDR3 protein: CASSHRDSLLYGYTF

clone size: -
V gene: TRBV7-2
D gene: TRBD2
J gene: TRBJ2-2
CDR3 DNA: TGTGCCAGCAGCTTAGCAGGGGCTAGCGGGAGGGCTTGGTACACCGGGGAGCTGTTTTTT
CDR3 protein: CASSLAGASGRAWYTGELFF

clone size: -
V gene: TRBV27
D gene: -
J gene: TRBJ1-2
CDR3 DNA: TGTGCCAGCAGTTCCGGACAGTTGCCCTCCGGCTACACCTTC
CDR3 protein: CASSSGQLPSGYTF

clone size: -
V gene: TRBV5-4
D gene: -
J gene: TRBJ2-7
CDR3 DNA: TGTGCCAGCAGTTCAACTACTCCCGGAGAGCAGTACTTC
CDR3 protein: CASSSTTPGEQYF

clone size: -
V gene: TRBV23-1
D gene: TRBD2
J gene: TRBJ2-7
CDR3 DNA: TGCGCCAGGATGGAGAGGGACTATTTCTACGAGCAGTACTTC
CDR3 protein: CARMERDYFYEQYF